These 26 T cell receptor beta chains were sequenced from one sample in a study of technical replicates of blood from several donors. Measured with immunoSEQ multiplex PCR; TCRdb has only the in-frame clones, and not every one. The table lists 60,000 to 65,000 clones, 90% to 95% of them singletons. The source material was PBMCs. These TCRs come from a human donor in good health. Some clones in this sample may be carry-over from other donors' samples.

The chain carries TRBV18 and TRBJ1-2, with 8 bases fitting TRBD1. The length of the CDR3 is 15 residues. Trimming took 4 bases from V and 5 from J; bases not matched to a gene: 9. Looked up from germline, CDR1 is KGHSH and CDR2 is LQKENI. The CDR3 sequence: CASSQMDRESYGYTF. The CDR3 coding sequence is TGTGCCAGCTCACAGATGGACAGGGAGAGTTATGGCTACACCTTC.

The chain is built from TRBV10-3 and TRBJ1-5; maybe TRBD1 (5 bases). The CDR3 totals 14 residues. V lost 6 bases, J lost 2 bases, and 11 bases lay in between. Germline V gives CDR1 ENHRY, CDR2 SYGVKD. CDR3 loop: CAISAGGGNQPQHF. As DNA, the CDR3 is TGTGCCATCAGCGCCGGGGGGGGCAATCAGCCCCAGCATTTT.

This rearrangement joins TRBV2 to TRBJ2-7; D remains ambiguous. The ends were cut back, 4 bases at V and 0 bases at J, with 7 bases in the middle. Germline loops: CDR1 SNHLY, CDR2 FYNNEI. The CDR3 runs to 13 residues. CDR3: CASSVLVSYEQYF. The CDR3 DNA reads TGTGCCAGCAGTGTTTTAGTCTCCTACGAGCAGTACTTC.

The chain is built from TRBV7-9 and TRBJ1-2, with a weak D call TRBD1 (5 bases). This CDR3 is built from 15 residues. From germline, CDR1 is SEHNR and CDR2 FQNEAQ (reference sequence). The V gene lost 1 base and the J gene lost 0 bases, with 9 bases spanning the gap. This chain's CDR3 is CASSLVDRTNYGYTF. The CDR3, as DNA: TGTGCCAGCAGCTTAGTTGACAGAACTAACTATGGCTACACCTTC. Full variable domain (rest looked up from reference TRBV7-9 and TRBJ1-2): DTGVSQNPRHKITKRGQNVTFRCDPISEHNRLYWYRQTLGQGPEFLTYFQNEAQLEKSRLLSDRFSAERPKGSFSTLEIQRTEQGDSAMYLCASSLVDRTNYGYTFGSGTRLTVV.

This clone has just one count. This sequence joins TRBV5-1 and TRBJ1-1, with D possibly matching TRBD1 (5 bases). Trimming stripped 4 bases from V and 1 base from J, with 23 bases between. The CDR3 contains 18 residues. Germline lookup yields CDR1 SGHRS and CDR2 YFSETQ. The CDR3 DNA is TGCGCCAGCAGCCTCCGAAACCGGGGGGGAAGAGGGAACACTGAAGCTTTCTTT. This translates into CASSLRNRGGRGNTEAFF.

The rearrangement uses TRBV11-2 and TRBJ2-2; D perhaps matches TRBD2 (6 bases). Germline loops: CDR1 SGHAT, CDR2 FQNNGV. Trimming took off 2 bases at V and 5 bases at J, with 21 bases between the two ends. The CDR3 has 18 residues. DNA for the CDR3: TGTGCCAGCAGCTTAAAATTCTGGAGGGCCGATAGGACCGGGGAGCTGTTTTTT. Amino acid sequence: CASSLKFWRADRTGELFF.

This clone was counted a few times. The chain combines TRBV13 with TRBJ2-3, with TRBD1 identical over 9 bases. Germline CDR1 is PRHDT and CDR2 is FYEKMQ (reference sequence). V shed 5 bases, J shed 4 bases, and the junction held 10 bases outside the gene matches. This CDR3 region has 16 residues. The CDR3 DNA reads TGTGCCAGCAGCCGCCCCGGGACAGGGCCCCCAGATACGCAGTATTTT. It specifies CASSRPGTGPPDTQYF. Using reference TRBV13 and TRBJ2-3 for the parts outside the CDR3, the full variable domain is AAGVIQSPRHLIKEKRETATLKCYPIPRHDTVYWYQQGPGQDPQFLISFYEKMQSDKGSIPDRFSAQQFSDYHSELNMSSLELGDSALYFCASSRPGTGPPDTQYFGPGTRLTVL.

This clone showed up just a few times. The rearrangement uses TRBV11-2 and TRBJ1-1; D ambiguous. The germline CDR1 and CDR2 sequences are SGHAT and FQNNGV. The ends were cut back, 4 bases at V and 1 base at J, with 7 bases in the middle. The CDR3 is 13 residues long. CDR3 DNA: TGTGCCAGCAGCTCCCAGCGGAACACTGAAGCTTTCTTT. Translated, it gives CASSSQRNTEAFF.

This chain connects TRBV9 to TRBJ2-5; weak D call: TRBD2 (5 bases). The CDR3 runs 12 residues. Trimming took 3 bases from V and 3 from J, leaving 6 bases between them. Germline values: CDR1 SGDLS, CDR2 YYNGEE. For the CDR3, the DNA is TGTGCCAGCAGCGAGGAGGAAGAGACCCAGTACTTC. As protein: CASSEEEETQYF.

This chain links TRBV4-3 with TRBJ1-1, with D perhaps TRBD1 (5 bases). The CDR3 extends over 17 amino acids. Deletions cut 4 bases from V and 1 base from J, with 19 bases between. From germline, CDR1 is LGHNA and CDR2 YSLEER. Here the CDR3 DNA reads TGCGCCAGCAGCCCTCTGTCAAGGGGCGGTGAGAACACTGAAGCTTTCTTT. Its protein is CASSPLSRGGENTEAFF.

This sequence joins TRBV4-3 and TRBJ1-5; 10 nucleotides line up with TRBD1. With 3 bases clipped from V and 5 bases from J, the junction kept 10 bases outside the gene matches. Germline V gene data show CDR1 as LGHNA and CDR2 as YSLEER. This CDR3 is 17 amino acids long. CDR3 protein: CASSHRPGQGPHQPQHF. CDR3 DNA: TGCGCCAGCAGCCATCGTCCGGGACAGGGGCCGCATCAGCCCCAGCATTTT.

The chain recombines TRBV1 with TRBJ2-1; the table's D call of TRBD2 was not tested on the DNA. TRBV1 represents a pseudogene. This CDR3 region has 18 residues. The CDR3 spells CTSSHLSGRLVFCNEQFF. CDR3 nucleotides: TGCACCAGCAGCCACCTCAGCGGGAGACTAGTTTTTTGTAATGAGCAGTTCTTC.

The gene calls are TRBV7-2 and TRBJ1-2; 7 bases agree with TRBD1. The CDR3 is made up of 13 amino acids. The V gene end was trimmed by 5 bases and the J gene end by 8 bases; junction bases not matched to a gene: 8. Germline V gives CDR1 SGHTA, CDR2 FQGNSA. The CDR3 sequence: CASSPDRAWGYTF. The CDR3 DNA is TGTGCCAGCAGCCCAGACAGGGCCTGGGGCTACACCTTC.

J is TRBJ1-6 and V is TRBV9; 8 bases map to TRBD1. Trimming removed 0 bases from V and 12 bases from J; junction bases left unmatched: 8. Per germline, CDR1 SGDLS and CDR2 YYNGEE. The CDR3 is made up of 15 amino acids. The CDR3, as DNA: TGTGCCAGCAGCGTAGCCGGACAGGGTGGTCGACCCCTCCACTTT. Amino acids: CASSVAGQGGRPLHF.

V gene TRBV7-3 combines with J gene TRBJ2-3, with D unclear. The ends were cut back, 5 bases at V and 5 bases at J, with 11 bases in the middle. Germline CDR1 is SGHTA and CDR2 is FQGTGA. CDR3 size: 13 residues. The CDR3 is CASSPRAGDTQYF. The DNA for the CDR3 is TGTGCCAGCAGCCCCCGCGCCGGAGATACGCAGTATTTT.

The J gene is TRBJ1-2, the V gene TRBV29-1; TRBD1 is a possible D gene (5 bases). Germline lookup yields CDR1 SQVTM and CDR2 ANQGSEA. V dropped 0 bases and J dropped 2 bases, with 7 bases sitting between them. The CDR3 is 13 amino acids. As DNA, the CDR3 is TGCAGCGTTGAAGACGCAGGGAACTATGGCTACACCTTC. It yields the protein CSVEDAGNYGYTF. The whole variable domain, filled in from reference TRBV29-1 and TRBJ1-2, reads SAVISQKPSRDICQRGTSLTIQCQVDSQVTMMFWYRQQPGQSLTLIATANQGSEATYESGFVIDKFPISRPNLTFSTLTVSNMSPEDSSIYLCSVEDAGNYGYTFGSGTRLTVV.

This chain connects TRBV20-1 to TRBJ2-3, with D possibly TRBD2 on 5 matching bases. The CDR3 has 11 amino acids. The V and J ends lost 2 bases and 8 bases respectively, with 8 bases between them. The germline V gene encodes CDR1 DFQATT and CDR2 SNEGSKA (reference sequence). The CDR3 DNA follows: TGCAGTGCTAGACTCGGAGGTACGCAGTATTTT. This codes for CSARLGGTQYF.

This clone was seen a few times. This chain connects TRBV10-3 to TRBJ1-3, with D tentatively TRBD1 (5 bases). Trimming pared 5 bases from V and 0 bases from J, leaving 8 bases between. The CDR3 is made up of 14 amino acids. Germline values: CDR1 ENHRY, CDR2 SYGVKD. In DNA, the CDR3 is TGTGCCATCAGTAGACAGAGCTCTGGAAACACCATATATTTT. Its translation is CAISRQSSGNTIYF.

The chain recombines TRBV7-9 with TRBJ2-7; the match to TRBD2 covers 14 bases. The germline gives CDR1 SEHNR, CDR2 FQNEAQ (reference sequence). This CDR3 is built from 15 residues. V shed 5 bases and J 3 bases; nucleotides not matched to a gene: 3. CDR3 sequence: CASSDGTSGSYEQYF. The CDR3 DNA sequence: TGTGCCAGCAGCGATGGGACTAGCGGGAGCTACGAGCAGTACTTC.

The gene calls are TRBV30 and TRBJ2-7, with 7 bases matching TRBD1. The germline gives CDR1 GTSNPN, CDR2 SVGIG (reference sequence). Germline trimming cut 5 bases from V and 3 bases from J; bases unmatched to any gene: 4. The CDR3 runs to 12 residues. The CDR3 nucleotides read TGTGCCTGGGGACAGGCGCGCTACGAGCAGTACTTC. Its translation is CAWGQARYEQYF. Together with reference TRBV30 and TRBJ2-7, the CDR3 gives the full variable domain: SQTIHQWPATLVQPVGSPLSLECTVEGTSNPNLYWYRQAAGRGLQLLFYSVGIGQISSEVPQNLSASRPQDRQFILSSKKLLLSDSGFYLCAWGQARYEQYFGPGTRLTVT.

V is TRBV19 and J is TRBJ1-1; D is perhaps TRBD1 (6 bases). This CDR3 region has 15 residues. Germline-derived CDR1 and CDR2 are LNHDA and SQIVND (reference sequence). V was trimmed by 3 bases and J by 5 bases, leaving 16 bases between them. Written as DNA, the CDR3 is TGTGCCAGTAGTATTGGTCGGGGGGCCAGGACTGAAGCTTTCTTT. Amino acids: CASSIGRGARTEAFF.

This clone has a single count. The chain joins TRBV18 to TRBJ1-4, with 7 bases fitting TRBD1. V dropped 1 base and J dropped 6; count of bases not matched to a gene: 5. Per the germline V gene, CDR1 is KGHSH and CDR2 is LQKENI. This CDR3 contains 15 residues. DNA of the CDR3: TGTGCCAGCTCACCACAGACAGGGCAATATGAAAAACTGTTTTTT. This translates into CASSPQTGQYEKLFF. The complete variable domain, with remaining parts taken from reference TRBV18 and TRBJ1-4, reads NAGVMQNPRHLVRRRGQEARLRCSPMKGHSHVYWYRQLPEEGLKFMVYLQKENIIDESGMPKERFSAEFPKEGPSILRIQQVVRGDSAAYFCASSPQTGQYEKLFFGSGTQLSVL.

This chain uses TRBV4-3 with TRBJ2-7; D is ambiguous. This CDR3 is 15 amino acids long. V was pared by 0 bases and J by 1 base, with 10 bases between. Germline loops: CDR1 LGHNA, CDR2 YSLEER. The DNA for the CDR3 is TGCGCCAGCAGCCAAGATGCACTGAATTCCTACGAGCAGTACTTC. Translation gives CASSQDALNSYEQYF.

This clone was observed once. The chain links TRBV4-2 to TRBJ2-3, with TRBD2 identical over 10 bases. Germline lookup yields CDR1 LGHNA and CDR2 YNFKEQ. This CDR3 spans 19 amino acids. V lost 0 bases, J lost 0 bases, and 9 bases stayed unmatched. The DNA for the CDR3 is TGTGCCAGCAGCCAAGATCAAGCTAGCGGGGGCCTAAGCACAGATACGCAGTATTTT. Translated: CASSQDQASGGLSTDTQYF.

This clone was seen more than once but under ten times. The chain carries TRBV4-2 and TRBJ1-1; no clear D. Germline CDR1 is LGHNA and CDR2 is YNFKEQ. V was trimmed by 0 bases and J by 9 bases, leaving 8 bases between them. The CDR3 sequence is 12 residues long. The CDR3 here is CASSQDQVKAFF. The CDR3 DNA sequence: TGTGCCAGCAGCCAAGATCAGGTGAAAGCTTTCTTT.

This rearrangement joins TRBV7-2 to TRBJ2-7, with 9 bases identical to TRBD2. The CDR3 runs 15 residues. Germline values: CDR1 SGHTA, CDR2 FQGNSA. The ends lost 5 bases at V and 0 bases at J; junction bases unmatched: 5. The CDR3 DNA reads as TGTGCCAGCAGCCCCGGACTAGCGTTCTCCTACGAGCAGTACTTC. Protein: CASSPGLAFSYEQYF.